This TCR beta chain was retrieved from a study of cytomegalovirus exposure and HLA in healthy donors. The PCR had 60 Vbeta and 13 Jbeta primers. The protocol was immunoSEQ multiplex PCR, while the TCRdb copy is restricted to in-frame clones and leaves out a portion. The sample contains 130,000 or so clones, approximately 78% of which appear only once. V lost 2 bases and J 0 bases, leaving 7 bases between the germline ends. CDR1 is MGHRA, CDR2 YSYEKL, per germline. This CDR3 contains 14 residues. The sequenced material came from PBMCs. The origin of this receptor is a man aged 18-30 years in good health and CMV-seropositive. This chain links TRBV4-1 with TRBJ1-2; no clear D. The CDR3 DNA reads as TGCGCCAGCAGCCAATCAGGATCTAACTATGGCTACACCTTC. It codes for CASSQSGSNYGYTF.